This T cell receptor beta chain derives from a study of cytomegalovirus exposure and HLA in healthy donors (dated by TCRdb to about 2017). Concerning the study at large: An earlier analysis of some 620 of the donors reported roughly 300 Gb of sequence data and approximately 120 million unique TCR beta sequences obtained from about 180 million T cells. In a later genetic analysis, genome-wide SNP genotypes for about three fifths of the roughly 670 donors were used, and that subset was treated as a discovery cohort. Class I and class II HLA loci were covered by the typing at four-digit resolution. The study used immunosequencing to profile the T cell repertoires of 666 subjects and linked those repertoires to cytomegalovirus serostatus. A separate validation cohort of approximately 120 different subjects was used in addition to the approximately 700-subject first cohort. An earlier analysis of fewer than 700 of the donors applied high-throughput TCR beta sequencing to assess whether each TCR beta V gene segment acted as functional or pseudogenic. The study was designed to test whether signatures of past pathogen exposure could be identified by cataloging public T cell receptors. The number of donors typed differed by locus, with roughly 620-630 for A, B, C, DRB1 and DQB1, roughly 520 for DQA1, 600 to 610 for DPA1, and 472 for DPB1. Donor age, sex, ethnicity and CMV serostatus were collected together with the repertoire data. Around 330 gigabases of sequencing data and roughly 81 million unique TCR sequences made up an early release that covered 640 HLA-typed donors. To predict cytomegalovirus infection status, the study combined high-throughput TCR immunosequencing, statistical association of individual TCRs with disease status, and machine learning. Among the 398 genotyped donors, 75% to 90% belonged to the genetic ancestry cluster associated with self-reported Caucasian donors. To study patterns of TCR occurrence, a later analysis re-analyzed previously published TCR beta repertoires from several hundred donors and added high-resolution HLA genotyping. Rather than using new phenotypic data, the later analysis identified candidate immune exposures from TCR beta sequences and from how often those sequences occurred across donors. All discovery cohort repertoires had been generated on a single sequencing platform. Because of strong linkage in the cohort, five DR-DQ haplotypes were treated as single units for association and clustering. On average, around 240,000 unique TCR beta nucleotide sequences were sequenced per donor among 398 genotyped donors of the cohort, with 15% to 20% of those sequences being non-productive.

The study at large found these results: In both the original and validation cohorts, the classifier was reported to diagnose cytomegalovirus status with high specificity and sensitivity. A further reported finding was that TCR beta sequences accurately predicted the HLA-A and HLA-B alleles for most subjects in the first cohort. A total of fewer than 200 TCR beta chains were listed by the study as associated with cytomegalovirus. The cohort was sequenced for TCR beta chains only, and without alpha or paired-chain data the features that could be detected were limited. A cluster of highly shared sequence variants was judged likely to be a technical artifact of the sequencing pipeline. Several of the top co-occurrence clusters appeared to be linked to parvovirus B19, influenza, CMV and Epstein-Barr virus, according to a later analysis. Linkage disequilibrium might explain the correlated functional status among segregating V segments, but an unknown experimental factor could not be ruled out. Some IMGT-functional V segments, including TRBV6-2 and TRBV6-3, could not be told apart with the 87-base-pair reads, so those segments were excluded. In a later analysis, 16,951 TCR beta sequences were associated with specific HLA alleles at a false discovery rate of 0.05. Most CMV-associated TCR beta chains appeared to be HLA-restricted in a later analysis, and the HLA associations seemed to be driven largely by CMV exposure. A later genetic analysis reported fewer N-insertions in productive TCRs among donors in an Asian-associated ancestry cluster than the roughly 620-donor mean. Assigning TCR associations to individual alleles was difficult when HLA alleles, especially DR and DQ, strongly co-occurred. The authors suggested that the approach could potentially be generalized to other disease states and immunological phenotypes. Because counts were too low, roughly 16 rarely observed V segments, including chromosome 9 orphons, were excluded from the earlier analysis of roughly 580 of the donors. In a later analysis, HLA-associated TCR beta chains were found to be more clonally expanded and to have lower generation probabilities than equally common non-associated chains. Sequencing depth was assumed to be roughly uniform across donors in the presence/absence analyses, though that assumption may not hold. Because HLA typing was unavailable for some donors at each locus, only the typed subset was used in association tests. In an earlier analysis of 450 to 750 of the donors, most TCR beta V segments appeared in productive rearrangements about 87% or about 30% of the time, broadly matching IMGT annotations. The only immune exposure information available for the cohort was CMV serostatus. An association between a missense DCLRE1C variant and V-gene and J-gene trimming of TCR beta chains was found in a later genetic analysis and replicated in an independent cohort. In a later analysis, TCR association rates were found to vary across HLA loci, with the most associated TCRs seen for DRB1 alleles and the fewest for HLA-C alleles. A few of the identified cytomegalovirus-associated TCR beta chains were confirmed in vitro to be specific for cytomegalovirus antigens. Most TCR sequences were seen in very few donors, while some public TCRs were found in many individuals.

V and J are truncated by 3 bases and 2 bases respectively, leaving an intervening sequence of 5 bases. Per the germline V gene, SGHNT is the CDR1 and YENEEA is the CDR2. From the cysteine up to the phenylalanine, the CDR3 has a length of 13 residues. Only the CDR3 DNA stays, 39 bases, in frame from base 1. The cohort was made up of roughly 670 healthy bone marrow donors. All cohort members were sampled while nominally healthy, although unrecorded immune exposures were likely present. The donor was CMV seronegative and was included in the group of a few hundred seronegative cohort members. Every donor gave a peripheral blood sample, and the peripheral blood mononuclear cells from that sample were used for TCR beta sequencing. Genomic DNA was extracted from the blood cell samples with the Qiagen DNeasy Blood Extraction Kit. Library construction relied on the immunoSEQ multiplex PCR assay. The multiplex PCR relied on a mix of 60 forward primers for TCR Vbeta segments and 13 reverse primers for TCR Jbeta segments. The CDR3 region of rearranged TCR beta genes was amplified from genomic DNA with a multiplex PCR assay. The Illumina HiSeq System was used to sequence the amplified TCR beta libraries as 87-base-pair reads. In the paper's pipeline: In a later analysis, about 80 million unique TCR beta chains were counted across the 666 repertoires, and about 10 million of these chains were shared by at least two donors. To remove PCR and sequencing errors, raw reads were error-corrected and collapsed into unique sequences using a nearest-neighbor algorithm that merged closely related sequences. Alignment of CDR3 sequences to IMGT reference sequences was used to assign V, D and J gene segments. For a sequence to be retained, a match of at least six nucleotides was required to both a V gene segment and a J gene segment. A rearrangement was called productive if the CDR3 had no stop codons and remained in frame with V and J, and every other rearrangement was called non-productive. Following IMGT convention, CDR3 was defined as the stretch from the second conserved V-encoded cysteine to the conserved J-encoded phenylalanine. In an earlier analysis of 500 to 650 of the donors, sequences lacking an unambiguous match to a single V gene segment were excluded. In an earlier analysis of more than 500 of the donors, a V segment was called functional when productive rearrangements were above 56.7%, and segregating when the standard deviation between donors exceeded 5%. A statistical classification framework was developed to diagnose cytomegalovirus status using the catalog of TCR beta chain sequences. A later analysis assigned V and J genes by comparing TCR nucleotide sequences with IMGT/GENE-DB human TR gene sequences. In a later analysis, CDR3 sequences and most-parsimonious VDJ recombination scenarios were assigned using the TCRdist pipeline. In a later analysis, every TCR beta chain was defined by the combination of its CDR3 amino acid sequence and its V-gene family, and reads without a unique V-gene family were dropped. As a way to deal with suspected cross-contamination and a sequencing artifact, a later analysis dropped under 600 nucleotide sequences that were highly shared and had low generation probability. In a later analysis, a clonal expansion index was calculated for each public chain from normalized within-repertoire ranks of inferred template counts. A later analysis computed generation probabilities with a VDJ recombination model fitted to out-of-frame rearrangements, and checked the results against IGoR. In a later analysis, TCR-TCR, TCR-HLA and TCR-CMV co-occurrence was scored with hypergeometric tests, and a repertoire-size bias correction was applied to TCR pairs. In a later analysis, false discovery rates were estimated by permuting HLA or CMV assignments 20 times. In a later analysis, co-occurring TCRs were grouped using DBSCAN, with TCRdist sequence similarity added in when clustering inside HLA-allele-positive subsets. For co-occurrence clustering, repertoires with fewer than 30,000 or more than 120,000 public chains were excluded, along with about five repertoires with anomalous nucleotide sharing. Not all clones reach the TCRdb copy of this immuneACCESS table, which keeps in-frame sequences only. Checked studies attribute under half of the gap to unresolved V genes and leave the rest unexplained. D and trimming were read from the DNA, whereas the V and J calls and clone size are those reported in that table. Present in this sample are 100,000 to 150,000 clones, less than 80% of which were seen just once. Of the sample, more than 3% is held by the ten largest clones.

In this sample, this clone turned up a few times. It lacks a known antigen. No base-level quality is on record; no much larger clone is a single base apart. Material: PBMCs. The receptor was isolated from a woman in her forties or fifties in good health and CMV-seronegative. The rearrangement combines TRBV11-3 with TRBJ1-3; the D gene lacks a confident call. The nucleotides read TGTGCCAGCAGCTTGGAGCCTGGAAACACCATATATTTT. This sequence encodes CASSLEPGNTIYF.